The 26 T cell receptor beta chains in this list originate from one sample, sequenced in a study of regulatory T cells in long-lasting Graves disease. Described time point: newly diagnosed GD, antithyroid drugs for less than 3 months. PBMC-extracted RNA yielded the TCR library. Library construction for TCR beta used iRepertoire HTBI primers and Arm-PCR of CDR3 regions. TCRdb ran MiXCR on the multiplex PCR reads and lists one entry per CDR3 protein. The sample lists a few hundred thousand distinct CDR3 sequences, around 19% occurring once. This sample was shared with a second study, whose subject was T cells in Graves' hyperthyroidism and ophthalmopathy.

The material sequenced was peripheral blood mononuclear cells (PBMCs), taken at new diagnosis, from a patient treated with antithyroid drugs. The receptors here all came from a woman in her thirties with Graves disease.

The table lists this clonotype with many counts. The rearrangement joins TRBV12-3 or TRBV12-4 to TRBJ2-3, with 11 positions matching TRBD1. Losses at the gene ends were 6 bases for V and 4 bases for J; bases not matched to a gene: 6. There are 15 residues in the CDR3. The CDR3 loop is CASSYPGQGADTQYF. The CDR3 DNA reads as TGTGCCAGCAGCTACCCGGGACAGGGGGCAGATACGCAGTATTTT.

Ten or more counts support this clonotype. The chain employs TRBV7-2 and TRBJ2-6, with D possibly being TRBD1 or TRBD2 (5 bases each). Trimming took 2 bases from V and 2 from J, leaving 16 bases between them. CDR1 and CDR2 from the germline V gene are SGHTA and FQGNSA. The CDR3 is made up of 18 amino acids. The CDR3 DNA sequence: TGTGCCAGCAGCTTAAGGCGGGCAGGGCGGGCTGGGGCCAACGTCCTGACTTTC. Amino acid sequence: CASSLRRAGRAGANVLTF.

This clonotype was found many times. The chain recombines TRBV12-3 or TRBV12-4 with TRBJ2-7; D is uncertain. V was shortened by 6 bases and J by 6 bases, with 27 bases between the two germline ends. The CDR3 covers 17 residues. The CDR3 sequence: CASSQRALRPQSPEQYF. The CDR3 DNA follows: TGTGCCAGCAGCCAAAGGGCCCTGCGGCCGCAAAGTCCCGAGCAGTACTTC.

This clonotype was detected ten times or more. The rearrangement uses TRBV3-1 and TRBJ2-3; D possibly uses TRBD1 or TRBD2 (5 bases each). Trimming stripped 7 bases from V and 1 base from J, with 12 bases between. This CDR3 is built from 14 residues. Germline loops: CDR1 LGHDT, CDR2 YNNKEL (reference sequence). The CDR3 sequence is CASNTRGRTDTQYF. The CDR3 region has the DNA TGTGCCAGCAACACCCGGGGACGCACAGATACGCAGTATTTT.

A remark on this clonotype: One end of the junction does not line up with germline, which may come from a read error. This chain connects TRBV7-7 to TRBJ1-4; 7 bases line up with TRBD1. Germline V lookup: CDR1 SSHAT, CDR2 FNYEAQ (reference sequence). The CDR3 runs 17 residues. As DNA, the CDR3 is TGTGCTAGCAGCCGGGGGGGGTGGACAGGAGAAAAAGAAAAACTGCTTTTT. This gives the protein CASSRGGWTGEKEKLLF.

The table lists this clonotype with many counts. This rearrangement joins TRBV7-2 to TRBJ1-5, with 8 bases lining up with TRBD1. Losses at the gene ends were 0 bases for V and 0 bases for J; bases not matched to a gene: 1. This CDR3 spans 16 amino acids. Germline V CDR1 and CDR2: SGHTA, FQGNSA. The CDR3 DNA sequence: TGTGCCAGCAGCTTAGCGGACAGGGTTAGCAATCAGCCCCAGCATTTT. This codes for CASSLADRVSNQPQHF.

This chain joins TRBV29-1 and TRBJ1-1, with no clear D. This CDR3 region has 11 residues. V was clipped by 5 bases and J by 3 bases, with 7 bases between them. CDR1 SQVTM and CDR2 ANQGSEA come from the germline V gene. CDR3 sequence reads: CSVFEDTEAFF. The CDR3 coding sequence is TGCAGCGTTTTTGAGGACACTGAAGCTTTCTTT.

This clonotype was detected many times. J is TRBJ2-7 and V is TRBV5-1; TRBD2 aligns across 7 bases. CDR1 and CDR2 from the germline V gene are SGHRS and YFSETQ. CDR3 length equals 17 residues. V was pared by 0 bases and J by 3 bases, with 12 bases of the junction left unmatched. DNA of the CDR3: TGCGCCAGCAGCTTGGCAGGGAGGGGCAGGGACGACTACGAGCAGTACTTC. Translating gives CASSLAGRGRDDYEQYF. The whole variable domain, filled in from reference TRBV5-1 and TRBJ2-7, reads KAGVTQTPRYLIKTRGQQVTLSCSPISGHRSVSWYQQTPGQGLQFLFEYFSETQRNKGNFPGRFSGRQFSNSRSEMNVSTLELGDSALYLCASSLAGRGRDDYEQYFGPGTRLTVT.

This clonotype has at least ten counts. The chain joins TRBV7-9 to TRBJ1-1; D unclear. CDR3 length: 14 residues. Germline CDR1 reads SEHNR; CDR2 reads FQNEAQ (reference sequence). V lost 6 bases and J lost 0, with 11 bases in between. DNA of the CDR3: TGTGCCAGCAGTCTCCCGCGGGTGAACACTGAAGCTTTCTTT. It yields the protein CASSLPRVNTEAFF.

This clonotype was detected ten times or more. The J gene is TRBJ2-2, the V gene TRBV6-5, with TRBD1 matching over 9 bases. In germline, CDR1 is MNHEY, CDR2 SVGAGI. There are 16 residues in the CDR3. Trimming took 0 bases from V and 4 from J; bases not matched to a gene: 3. CDR3 protein: CASSYSTGGFTGELFF. The DNA for the CDR3 is TGTGCCAGCAGTTACTCGACAGGGGGTTTCACCGGGGAGCTGTTTTTT.

This clonotype has ten or more counts. The chain carries TRBV18 and TRBJ1-4; D gene ambiguous. V lost 4 bases and J 12 bases, leaving 0 bases between the germline ends. The CDR3 is 8 residues long. The germline gives CDR1 KGHSH, CDR2 LQKENI. CDR3 sequence: CASSQLFF. In DNA form, the CDR3 reads TGTGCCAGCTCACAACTGTTTTTT.

This clonotype was seen at least ten times. The V gene is TRBV4-1, the J gene TRBJ2-3, with TRBD2 identical over 11 bases. With V trimmed by 3 bases and J by 3 bases, 5 bases remained unmatched. The CDR3 covers 16 residues. CDR1 and CDR2 from the germline V gene are MGHRA and YSYEKL. The CDR3 DNA follows: TGCGCCAGCAGCCACGTAGCGGGGGGGTGGACAGATACGCAGTATTTT. The encoded protein is CASSHVAGGWTDTQYF.

This clonotype was detected many times. The chain has TRBV20-1 and TRBJ2-1; 12 bases fit TRBD2. CDR1 is DFQATT, CDR2 SNEGSKA, per germline (reference sequence). V dropped 3 bases and J dropped 0; count of bases not matched to a gene: 3. This CDR3 has 16 amino acids. The CDR3 spells CSASTSGRSSYNEQFF. The CDR3, as DNA: TGCAGTGCTAGTACTAGCGGGAGGAGCTCCTACAATGAGCAGTTCTTC.

This clonotype was found many times. This rearrangement joins TRBV6-2 or TRBV6-3 to TRBJ2-2; 9 positions agree with TRBD1. From germline, CDR1 is MNHEY and CDR2 SVGEGT. This CDR3 region has 16 residues. V was clipped by 2 bases and J by 5 bases; unmatched bases: 6. CDR3 DNA sequence: TGTGCCAGCAGTTACGATGGGACAGGGCGGACCGGGGAGCTGTTTTTT. It specifies CASSYDGTGRTGELFF.

As concerns this clonotype: Being one base from a much bigger clone, this may be a read error. The chain has TRBV11-2 and TRBJ1-1; D is unclear. The CDR3 contains 15 residues. Germline CDR1 reads SGHAT; CDR2 reads FQNNGV. CDR3 bases: TGTGCCAGCAGCTTGGCTGTGGAGATGAACACTGGAGCTTTCTTT. Protein product: CASSLAVEMNTGAFF. The whole variable domain, filled in from reference TRBV11-2 and TRBJ1-1, reads EAGVAQSPRYKIIEKRQSVAFWCNPISGHATLYWYQQILGQGPKLLIQFQNNGVVDDSQLPKDRFSAERLKGVDSTLKIQPAKLEDSAVYLCASSLAVEMNTGAFFGQGTRLTVV.

This clonotype was seen ten or more times. The CDR3 region has the DNA TGCAGTGCTACTCCGACAGGGGGCGGCAATAGCAATCAGCCCCAGCATTTT. This codes for CSATPTGGGNSNQPQHF. The gene calls are TRBV20-1 and TRBJ1-5, with 10 bases matching TRBD1. CDR3 length: 17 residues. Per the germline V gene, CDR1 is DFQATT and CDR2 is SNEGSKA (reference sequence). V trimming: 4 bases; J trimming: 0 bases; junction bases outside the gene matches: 9.

This clonotype came up a few times. The chain employs TRBV12-3 or TRBV12-4 and TRBJ2-5, with D possibly being TRBD2 (6 bases). V was clipped by 1 base and J by 1 base, with 7 bases between them. CDR3 length equals 14 residues. DNA of the CDR3: TGTGCCAGCAGTTTAGGGGGACTCCAAGAGACCCAGTACTTC. It codes for CASSLGGLQETQYF.

The J gene is TRBJ1-2, the V gene TRBV7-9; no definite D call. V gave up 1 base and J gave up 0 bases, with 15 bases separating them. Germline V gene sequence: CDR1 SEHNR, CDR2 FQNEAQ (reference sequence). There are 17 residues in the CDR3. CDR3 in DNA: TGTGCCAGCAGCTTAGTGGATTGGAGGAGAGCTAACTATGGCTACACCTTC. Translation gives CASSLVDWRRANYGYTF.

The table lists this clonotype with many counts. The chain employs TRBV6-2 or TRBV6-3 and TRBJ2-5; D might be TRBD1 (7 bases). The CDR3 sequence is 17 residues long. The germline CDR1 and CDR2 sequences are MNHEY and SVGEGT. The V end was cut by 7 bases, the J end by 2 bases, with 23 bases between. CDR3 protein: CASIIRQQGRKQETQYF. The CDR3 DNA reads TGTGCCAGCATCATTCGGCAACAGGGGAGGAAACAAGAGACCCAGTACTTC.

The rearrangement links TRBV4-2 to TRBJ2-2, with D perhaps matching TRBD2 (6 bases). The CDR3 loop spans 15 amino acids. Germline CDR1 reads LGHNA; CDR2 reads YNFKEQ. Trimming removed 0 bases from V and 7 bases from J, with 12 bases in between. The CDR3 DNA is TGTGCCAGCAGCCAAGATGTGGGCGGGATCGGGGAGCTGTTTTTT. Its protein product is CASSQDVGGIGELFF.

The V and J genes are TRBV5-1 and TRBJ2-7, with TRBD2 matching over 10 bases. V lost 5 bases, J lost 2 bases, and 7 bases stayed unmatched. The CDR3 extends over 15 amino acids. Germline V lookup: CDR1 SGHRS, CDR2 YFSETQ. The CDR3 nucleotides are TGCGCCAGCAGTTCAGGACTAGCGGATCCCTACGAGCAGTACTTC. Residues: CASSSGLADPYEQYF.

This clonotype was detected many times. The germline gene is not matched at one end of the junction; a read error may be the cause. The CDR3 loop reads CASRVTDTQYF. The CDR3 nucleotides are TGTGCCAGCAGAGTAACAGATACGCAGTATTTT. The V call is TRBV5-1, the J call TRBJ2-3; D unresolved. The CDR3 contains 11 residues. The germline V gene has CDR1 SGHRS and CDR2 YFSETQ.

In this sample, this clonotype turned up many times. The gene calls are TRBV5-6 and TRBJ2-5, with no clear D. The CDR3 length is 14 residues. The V end was cut by 0 bases, the J end by 5 bases, with 11 bases between. Germline V gene data show CDR1 as SGHDT and CDR2 as YYEEEE. CDR3 sequence (DNA): TGTGCCAGCAGCTTGGCCTGGAGCAGGGAGACCCAGTACTTC. It yields the protein CASSLAWSRETQYF.

The chain couples TRBV4-2 to TRBJ1-6, with 7 bases fitting TRBD1. Germline trimming cut 1 base from V and 6 bases from J; bases unmatched to any gene: 3. CDR1 is LGHNA and CDR2 is YNFKEQ in the germline V gene. CDR3 length: 15 amino acids. The DNA of the CDR3 is TGTGCCAGCAGCCAAGGCCGACAGGGTAATTCACCCCTCCACTTT. This sequence encodes CASSQGRQGNSPLHF.

This clonotype was counted many times. The chain recombines TRBV20-1 with TRBJ2-7; TRBD1 matches at 8 bases. After removal of 1 base from V and 4 bases from J, the junction contained 9 bases not matched to a gene. The CDR3 loop spans 15 amino acids. CDR1 and CDR2 from the germline V gene are DFQATT and SNEGSKA (reference sequence). The CDR3, as DNA: TGCAGTGCTAGAGGAGGCAGGGGGCTCGAGTACGAGCAGTACTTC. As protein: CSARGGRGLEYEQYF.

This clonotype was seen ten or more times. The genes are TRBV5-1 and TRBJ1-5; D call uncertain. The V end lost 0 bases, the J end lost 5 bases, and 9 bases lay between the germline ends. Germline-derived CDR1 and CDR2 are SGHRS and YFSETQ. The CDR3 has 14 residues. CDR3 DNA: TGCGCCAGCAGCTTGGCCCCAGGCGATCAGCCCCAGCATTTT. It translates to CASSLAPGDQPQHF.